This TCR beta chain derives from a study of cytomegalovirus exposure and HLA in healthy donors. This PCR relied on a set of 60 Vbeta primers and 13 Jbeta primers. Only in-frame clones appear in the TCRdb table, and some are missing; sequencing was by immunoSEQ multiplex PCR. Seen here are 150,000 to 200,000 clones, more than 65% observed once, and the top ten hold approximately 4.4%. Of note for this clone: Its cognate antigen is unknown.

Study-wide findings and caveats: According to reports, the classifier identified cytomegalovirus status with high specificity and sensitivity. A later analysis by the authors found several of the most significant clusters apparently linked to common viral pathogens.

The CDR3 length is 16 residues. Germline assignment: CDR1 SGHTA and CDR2 FQGTGA. Trimming cost V 5 bases and J 4 bases; bases outside gene matches: 12. The chain employs TRBV7-3 and TRBJ1-1; 8 nucleotides agree with TRBD1. Source material: PBMCs. This receptor was identified in a man aged 18 to 29 in good health and CMV-seropositive. The CDR3 nucleotides read TGTGCCAGCAGCCCCCCAAGATACAGGGGGTCCACTGAAGCTTTCTTT. Translated, it gives CASSPPRYRGSTEAFF. The entire variable domain, with the rest obtained from reference TRBV7-3 and TRBJ1-1, is as follows: GAGVSQTPSNKVTEKGKYVELRCDPISGHTALYWYRQSLGQGPEFLIYFQGTGAADDSGLPNDRFFAVRPEGSVSTLKIQRTERGDSAVYLCASSPPRYRGSTEAFFGQGTRLTVV.